Listed below are T cell receptor beta chains from one sample, sequenced in a study of CD8+CD57+ T cells in acquired aplastic anemia. TCRdb used MiXCR to reprocess the reads, holding one entry per CDR3 protein. The sample gives roughly 250,000 distinct CDR3 sequences, around 82% of which show up once; roughly 42% is in the top ten. The sample was sorted CD4+, CD8+, or CD8+CD57+ T cells (not recorded which) from PBMCs. These receptors all come from a human donor with aplastic anemia. CDR3s include the opening cysteine and the closing phenylalanine or tryptophan. Each record gives: clone size, D gene, V gene, CDR3 protein. D genes are given only for firm matches. Size tells how often a clone was seen (once, few, many) or the class of an expanded clone, and some rows leave it out.

>-|-|TRBV14
CASSQDRLVYGYTF
>-|-|TRBV7-2
CASSLARGADYGYYF
>-|-|TRBV2
CASGGGGTITQYF
>-|TRBD2|TRBV20-1
CSARGTSGVHTQYF
>-|TRBD1|TRBV13
CASSSGGAAGNTIYF
>-|TRBD2|TRBV7-9
CASGGHRNGGCF
>-|TRBD1|TRBV10-3
CASVPVGGALFGYTF
>-|-|TRBV9
CATSSGSGQEIEYF
>-|-|TRBV7-9
CASSLVSGRSDTQYF
>-|-|TRBV11-3
CASSLTKRGNTEAFF
>-|TRBD2|TRBV7-2
CASSFQRSGGGNELTF
>-|-|TRBV13
CASSFRGTAGEQYF
>-|-|TRBV9
CASSVLGAADAQYF
>once|-|TRBV7-2
CASSLGAPDQYF
>-|TRBD1|TRBV7-8
CASSFHPAGTALF
>-|-|TRBV7-9
CASSQDGAENSPLRF
>-|-|TRBV7-4
CASSLGESTYNEQFF
>-|TRBD2|TRBV7-8
CASSFPGGPDTQETQYF
>-|-|TRBV7-3
CATSWTSGQETQYF
>-|-|TRBV7-9
CASSLQPGELFFGQFF
>-|-|TRBV9
CATSGGSAEATQYF
>-|-|TRBV19
CASRTGDIVGGYTF
>-|-|TRBV19
CASSMGRESYNEHLLF
>many|-|TRBV19
CASSIGQSSYNEQFF
>-|-|TRBV5-6
CASSPRQGWGDGHETQYF
>-|TRBD1|TRBV7-9
CAGQGDRETQDFGF
>once|-|TRBV7-3
CAGKKWSDTEAVF
>-|-|TRBV7-2
CASSLEGDPTTQSF
>-|-|TRBV7-9
CASSLVPGELVSRYF
>-|-|TRBV7-9
CASSLVPGEQIFGFF
>-|-|TRBV7-8
CASGESADPDSQYF
>-|-|TRBV9
CASSVTAGAQETQYF
>-|TRBD1|TRBV2
CASDRTGVNNEQFF
>-|-|TRBV20-1
CSARSGISGGYTF
>once|TRBD2|TRBV9
CASSEGLADTQAEQFF
>few|TRBD2|TRBV24-1
CATSVLAGDDTQYF
>-|-|TRBV7-3
CASSVGPDTPSF
>-|-|TRBV25-1
CASGEGVTDKQYF
>-|-|TRBV7-9
CAGRVERDGHVCGYTF
>-|-|TRBV5-5
CASSLGQGRQPQHF
>-|TRBD1|TRBV5-4
CASSFTSGTGGYGYTF
>-|-|TRBV7-3
CASSWEEGANDDYTF
>-|-|TRBV9
CATSGCSGQETEYF